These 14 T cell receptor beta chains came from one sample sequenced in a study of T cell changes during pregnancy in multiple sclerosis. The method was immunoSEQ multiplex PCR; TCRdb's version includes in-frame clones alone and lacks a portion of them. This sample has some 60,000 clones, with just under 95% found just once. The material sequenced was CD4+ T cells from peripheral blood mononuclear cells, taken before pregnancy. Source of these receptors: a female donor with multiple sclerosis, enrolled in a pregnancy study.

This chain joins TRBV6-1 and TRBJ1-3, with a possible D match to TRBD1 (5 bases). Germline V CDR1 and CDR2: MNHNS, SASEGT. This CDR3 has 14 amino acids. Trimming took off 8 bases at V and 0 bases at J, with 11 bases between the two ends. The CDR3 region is CASGMGLSGNTIYF. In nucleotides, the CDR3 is TGTGCCAGCGGGATGGGGCTCTCTGGAAACACCATATATTTT.

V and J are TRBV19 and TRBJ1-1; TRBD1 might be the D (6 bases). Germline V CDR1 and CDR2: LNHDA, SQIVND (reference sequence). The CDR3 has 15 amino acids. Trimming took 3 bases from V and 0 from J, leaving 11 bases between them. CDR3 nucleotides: TGTGCCAGTAGTATCTCCAGGGGATTGAACACTGAAGCTTTCTTT. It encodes CASSISRGLNTEAFF.

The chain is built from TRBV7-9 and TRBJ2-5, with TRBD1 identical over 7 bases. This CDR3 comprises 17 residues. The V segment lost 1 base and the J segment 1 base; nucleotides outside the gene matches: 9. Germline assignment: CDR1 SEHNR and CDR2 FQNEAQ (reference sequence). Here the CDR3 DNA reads TGTGCCAGCAGCTTAGGAGCCCTAGGGGGCCCCCAAGAGACCCAGTACTTC. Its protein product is CASSLGALGGPQETQYF.

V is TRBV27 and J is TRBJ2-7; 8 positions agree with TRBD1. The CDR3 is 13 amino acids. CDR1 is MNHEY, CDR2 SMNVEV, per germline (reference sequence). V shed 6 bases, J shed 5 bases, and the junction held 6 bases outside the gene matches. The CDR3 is CASRRTGSHEQYF. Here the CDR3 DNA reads TGTGCCAGCAGACGGACAGGGAGTCACGAGCAGTACTTC.

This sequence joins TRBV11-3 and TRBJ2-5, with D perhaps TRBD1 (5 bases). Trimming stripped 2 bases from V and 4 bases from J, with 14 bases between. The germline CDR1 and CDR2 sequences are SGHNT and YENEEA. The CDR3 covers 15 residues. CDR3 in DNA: TGTGCCAGCAGCTTATCAAGGGGCGCAGGAGAGACCCAGTACTTC. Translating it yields CASSLSRGAGETQYF. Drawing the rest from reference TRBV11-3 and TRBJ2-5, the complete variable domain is EAGVVQSPRYKIIEKKQPVAFWCNPISGHNTLYWYLQNLGQGPELLIRYENEEAVDDSQLPKDRFSAERLKGVDSTLKIQPAELGDSAVYLCASSLSRGAGETQYFGPGTRLLVL.

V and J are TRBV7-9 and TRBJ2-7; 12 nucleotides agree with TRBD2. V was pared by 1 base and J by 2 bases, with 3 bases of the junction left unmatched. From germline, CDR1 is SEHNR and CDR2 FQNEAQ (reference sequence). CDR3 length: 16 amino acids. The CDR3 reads CASSLVLAGGAYEQYF. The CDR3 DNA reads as TGTGCCAGCAGCTTAGTACTAGCGGGAGGAGCCTACGAGCAGTACTTC.

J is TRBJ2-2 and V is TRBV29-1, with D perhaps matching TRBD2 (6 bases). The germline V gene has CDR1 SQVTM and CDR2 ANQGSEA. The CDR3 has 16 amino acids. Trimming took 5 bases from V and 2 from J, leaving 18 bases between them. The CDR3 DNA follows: TGCAGCGTTCTCGAGCCCGTGGGAGGAAACACCGGGGAGCTGTTTTTT. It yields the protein CSVLEPVGGNTGELFF.

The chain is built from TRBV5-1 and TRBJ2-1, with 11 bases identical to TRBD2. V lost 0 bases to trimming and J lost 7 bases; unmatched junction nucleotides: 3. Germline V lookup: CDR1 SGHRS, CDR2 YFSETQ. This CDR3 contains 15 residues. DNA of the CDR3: TGCGCCAGCAGCTTGGGACTAGCGGGATTAAATGAGCAGTTCTTC. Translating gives CASSLGLAGLNEQFF.

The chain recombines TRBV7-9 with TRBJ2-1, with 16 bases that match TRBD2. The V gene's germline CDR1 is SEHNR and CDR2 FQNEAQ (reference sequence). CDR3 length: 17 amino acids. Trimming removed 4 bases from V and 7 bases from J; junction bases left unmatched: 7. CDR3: CASSYNPGLAGGNEQFF. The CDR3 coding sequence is TGTGCCAGCAGCTACAACCCGGGACTAGCGGGAGGGAATGAGCAGTTCTTC. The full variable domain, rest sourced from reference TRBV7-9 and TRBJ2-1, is DTGVSQNPRHKITKRGQNVTFRCDPISEHNRLYWYRQTLGQGPEFLTYFQNEAQLEKSRLLSDRFSAERPKGSFSTLEIQRTEQGDSAMYLCASSYNPGLAGGNEQFFGPGTRLTVL.

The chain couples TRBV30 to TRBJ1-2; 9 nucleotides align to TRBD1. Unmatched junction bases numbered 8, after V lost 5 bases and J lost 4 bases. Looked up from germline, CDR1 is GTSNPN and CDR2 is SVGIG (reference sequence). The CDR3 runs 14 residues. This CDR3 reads CAWGGDRDIYGYTF. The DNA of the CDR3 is TGTGCCTGGGGTGGGGACAGGGACATCTATGGCTACACCTTC.

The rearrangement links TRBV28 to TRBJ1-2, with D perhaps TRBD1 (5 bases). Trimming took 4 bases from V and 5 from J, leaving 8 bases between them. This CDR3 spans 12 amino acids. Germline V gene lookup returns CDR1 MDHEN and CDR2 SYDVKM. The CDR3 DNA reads TGTGCCAGCAGTTCCAGACAGTATGGCTACACCTTC. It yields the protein CASSSRQYGYTF.

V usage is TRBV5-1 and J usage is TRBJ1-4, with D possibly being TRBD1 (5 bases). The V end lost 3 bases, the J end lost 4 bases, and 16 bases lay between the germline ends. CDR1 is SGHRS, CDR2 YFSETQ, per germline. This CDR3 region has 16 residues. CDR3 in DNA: TGCGCCAGCAGCTCTCAAGCGACAGATCTTAATGAAAAACTGTTTTTT. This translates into CASSSQATDLNEKLFF.

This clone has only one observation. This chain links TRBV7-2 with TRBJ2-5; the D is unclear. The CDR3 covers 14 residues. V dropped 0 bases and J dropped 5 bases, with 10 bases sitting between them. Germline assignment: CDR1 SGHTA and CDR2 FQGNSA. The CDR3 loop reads CASSLAFARETQYF. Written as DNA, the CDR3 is TGTGCCAGCAGCTTAGCTTTTGCCAGGGAGACCCAGTACTTC. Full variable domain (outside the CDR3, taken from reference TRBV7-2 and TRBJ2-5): GAGVSQSPSNKVTEKGKDVELRCDPISGHTALYWYRQSLGQGLEFLIYFQGNSAPDKSGLPSDRFSAERTGGSVSTLTIQRTQQEDSAVYLCASSLAFARETQYFGPGTRLLVL.

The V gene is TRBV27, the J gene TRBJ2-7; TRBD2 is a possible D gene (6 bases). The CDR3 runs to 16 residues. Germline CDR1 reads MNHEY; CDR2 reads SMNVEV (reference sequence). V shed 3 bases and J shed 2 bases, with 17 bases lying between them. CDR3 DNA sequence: TGTGCCAGCAGTTTTCTCCCCGGGGGTGGAACCTACGAGCAGTACTTC. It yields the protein CASSFLPGGGTYEQYF.